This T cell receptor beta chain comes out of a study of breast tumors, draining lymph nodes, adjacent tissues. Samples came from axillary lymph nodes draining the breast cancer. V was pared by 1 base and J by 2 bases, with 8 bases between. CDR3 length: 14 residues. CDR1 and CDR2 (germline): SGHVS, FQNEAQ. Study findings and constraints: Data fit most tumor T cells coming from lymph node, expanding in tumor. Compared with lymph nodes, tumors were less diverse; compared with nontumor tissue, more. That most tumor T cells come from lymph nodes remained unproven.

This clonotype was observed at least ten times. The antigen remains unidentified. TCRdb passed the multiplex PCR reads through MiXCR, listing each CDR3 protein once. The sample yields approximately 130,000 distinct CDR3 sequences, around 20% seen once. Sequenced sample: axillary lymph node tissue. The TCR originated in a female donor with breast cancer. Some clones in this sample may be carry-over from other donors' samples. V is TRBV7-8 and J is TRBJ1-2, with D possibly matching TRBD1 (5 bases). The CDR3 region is CASSLGSGNYGYTF. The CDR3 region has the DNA TGTGCCAGCAGCTTAGGTTCAGGGAACTATGGCTACACCTTC.